The entry below describes one T cell receptor beta chain. The sample belongs to a study of control samples from healthy donors and cancer patients. From germline, CDR1 is SEHNR and CDR2 FQNEAQ (reference sequence). CDR3 length: 14 amino acids. The ends lost 10 bases at V and 2 bases at J; junction bases unmatched: 10. The data were produced by immunoSEQ multiplex PCR, yet TCRdb's version contains in-frame clones alone and is incomplete. The sample has more than 20,000 clones; approximately 85% are singletons. The chain links TRBV7-9 to TRBJ2-7, with 8 bases that match TRBD2. The receptor was isolated from a man aged 60 to 69 with head and neck cancer. Sequences were obtained from PBMCs. CDR3 amino acids: CATARSGRAYEQYF. The DNA for the CDR3 is TGTGCCACCGCGAGGTCCGGGAGGGCCTACGAGCAGTACTTC.